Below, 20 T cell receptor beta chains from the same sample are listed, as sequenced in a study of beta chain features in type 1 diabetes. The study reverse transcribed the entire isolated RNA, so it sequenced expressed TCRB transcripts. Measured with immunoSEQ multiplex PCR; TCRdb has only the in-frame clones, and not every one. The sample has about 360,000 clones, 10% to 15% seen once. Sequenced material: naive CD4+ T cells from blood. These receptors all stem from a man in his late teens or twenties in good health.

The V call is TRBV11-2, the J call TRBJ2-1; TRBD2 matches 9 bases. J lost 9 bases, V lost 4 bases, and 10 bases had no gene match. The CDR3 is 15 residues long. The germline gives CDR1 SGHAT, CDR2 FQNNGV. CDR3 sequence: CASSSKRGRAAEQFF. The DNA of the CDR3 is TGTGCCAGCAGCTCAAAACGCGGGAGGGCCGCTGAGCAGTTCTTC. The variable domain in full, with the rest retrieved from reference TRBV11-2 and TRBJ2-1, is EAGVAQSPRYKIIEKRQSVAFWCNPISGHATLYWYQQILGQGPKLLIQFQNNGVVDDSQLPKDRFSAERLKGVDSTLKIQPAKLEDSAVYLCASSSKRGRAAEQFFGPGTRLTVL.

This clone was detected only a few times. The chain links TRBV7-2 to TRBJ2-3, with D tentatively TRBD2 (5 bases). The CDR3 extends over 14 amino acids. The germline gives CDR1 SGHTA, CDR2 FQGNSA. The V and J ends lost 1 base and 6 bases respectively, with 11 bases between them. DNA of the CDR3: TGTGCCAGCAGCTTAGTCCCGCGCGGGGATACGCAGTATTTT. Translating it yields CASSLVPRGDTQYF.

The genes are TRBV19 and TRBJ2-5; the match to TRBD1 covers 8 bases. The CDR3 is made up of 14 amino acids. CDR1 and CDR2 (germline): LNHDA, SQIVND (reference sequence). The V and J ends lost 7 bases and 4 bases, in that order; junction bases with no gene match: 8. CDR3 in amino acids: CASKRTGTGETQYF. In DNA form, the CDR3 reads TGTGCCAGTAAAAGGACAGGGACTGGAGAGACCCAGTACTTC.

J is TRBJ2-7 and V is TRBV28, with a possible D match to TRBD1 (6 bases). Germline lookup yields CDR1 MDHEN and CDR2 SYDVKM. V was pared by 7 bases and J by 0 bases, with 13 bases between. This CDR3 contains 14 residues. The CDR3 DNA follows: TGTGCCAGCAATTCAGGGGCCAGCTCCTACGAGCAGTACTTC. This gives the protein CASNSGASSYEQYF.

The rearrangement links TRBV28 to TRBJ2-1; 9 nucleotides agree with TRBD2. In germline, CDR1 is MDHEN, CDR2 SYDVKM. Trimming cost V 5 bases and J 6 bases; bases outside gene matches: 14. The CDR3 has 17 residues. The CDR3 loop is CASSLFHLAGESNEQFF. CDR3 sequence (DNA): TGTGCCAGCAGTCTGTTTCATTTAGCGGGAGAGAGCAATGAGCAGTTCTTC.

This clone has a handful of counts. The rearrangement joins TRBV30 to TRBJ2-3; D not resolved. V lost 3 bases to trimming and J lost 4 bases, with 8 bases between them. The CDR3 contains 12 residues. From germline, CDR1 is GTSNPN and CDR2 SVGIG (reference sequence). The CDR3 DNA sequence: TGTGCCTGGAGCCAAAGCGCAGATACGCAGTATTTT. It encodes CAWSQSADTQYF.

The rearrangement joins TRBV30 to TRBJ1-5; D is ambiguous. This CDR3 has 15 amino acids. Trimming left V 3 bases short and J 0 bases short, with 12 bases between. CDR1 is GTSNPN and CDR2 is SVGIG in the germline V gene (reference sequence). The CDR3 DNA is TGTGCCTGGAGCGAGGGTGTAGCTAGCAATCAGCCCCAGCATTTT. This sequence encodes CAWSEGVASNQPQHF. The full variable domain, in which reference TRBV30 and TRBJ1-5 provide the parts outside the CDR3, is SQTIHQWPATLVQPVGSPLSLECTVEGTSNPNLYWYRQAAGRGLQLLFYSVGIGQISSEVPQNLSASRPQDRQFILSSKKLLLSDSGFYLCAWSEGVASNQPQHFGDGTRLSIL.

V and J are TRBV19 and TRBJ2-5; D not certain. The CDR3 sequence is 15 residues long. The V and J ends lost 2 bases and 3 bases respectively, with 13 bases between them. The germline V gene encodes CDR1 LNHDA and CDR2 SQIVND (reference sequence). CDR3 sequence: CASSITTLREETQYF. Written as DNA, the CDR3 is TGTGCCAGTAGTATAACTACTCTTCGGGAAGAGACCCAGTACTTC.

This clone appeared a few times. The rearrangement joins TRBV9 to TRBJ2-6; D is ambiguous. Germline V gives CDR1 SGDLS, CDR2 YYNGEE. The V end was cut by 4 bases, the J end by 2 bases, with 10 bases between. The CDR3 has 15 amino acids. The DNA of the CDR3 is TGTGCCAGCAGCCCTTCCTCCGCTGGGGCCAACGTCCTGACTTTC. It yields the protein CASSPSSAGANVLTF.

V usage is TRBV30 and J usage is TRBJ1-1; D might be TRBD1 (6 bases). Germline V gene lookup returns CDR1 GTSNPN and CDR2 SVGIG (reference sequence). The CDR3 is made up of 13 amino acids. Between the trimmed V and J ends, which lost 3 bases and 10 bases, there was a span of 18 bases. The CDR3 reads CAWRDSLYSGAFF. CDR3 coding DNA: TGTGCCTGGAGGGACAGTTTGTACTCTGGAGCTTTCTTT.

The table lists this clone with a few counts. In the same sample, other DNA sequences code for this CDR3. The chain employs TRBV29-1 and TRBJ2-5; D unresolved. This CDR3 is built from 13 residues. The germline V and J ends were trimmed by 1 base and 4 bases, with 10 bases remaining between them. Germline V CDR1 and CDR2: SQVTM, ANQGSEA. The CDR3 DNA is TGCAGCGTTGAAGGAGGCCGTATAGAGACCCAGTACTTC. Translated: CSVEGGRIETQYF.

CDR3 sequence reads: CASSLGTSGPYEQYF. The CDR3 DNA reads TGTGCCAGCAGCTTAGGGACTAGCGGCCCTTACGAGCAGTACTTC. V is TRBV7-8 and J is TRBJ2-7, with 10 bases fitting TRBD2. Germline V gene data show CDR1 as SGHVS and CDR2 as FQNEAQ. After removal of 1 base from V and 4 bases from J, the junction contained 4 bases not matched to a gene. The CDR3 spans 15 residues. Drawing the rest from reference TRBV7-8 and TRBJ2-7, the complete variable domain is GAGVSQSPRYKVAKRGQDVALRCDPISGHVSLFWYQQALGQGPEFLTYFQNEAQLDKSGLPSDRFFAERPEGSVSTLKIQRTQQEDSAVYLCASSLGTSGPYEQYFGPGTRLTVT.

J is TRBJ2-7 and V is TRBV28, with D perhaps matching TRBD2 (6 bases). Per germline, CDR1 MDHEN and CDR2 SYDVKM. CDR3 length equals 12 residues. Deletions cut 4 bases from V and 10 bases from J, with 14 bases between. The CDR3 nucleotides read TGTGCCAGCAGTTCGAGCGCGACTAGTCAGTACTTC. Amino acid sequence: CASSSSATSQYF.

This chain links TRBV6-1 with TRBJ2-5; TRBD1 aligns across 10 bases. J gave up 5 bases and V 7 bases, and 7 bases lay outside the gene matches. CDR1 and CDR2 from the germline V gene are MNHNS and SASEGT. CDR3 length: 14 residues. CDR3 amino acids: CASTGQGVRETQYF. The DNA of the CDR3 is TGTGCCAGCACTGGACAGGGGGTGAGGGAGACCCAGTACTTC.

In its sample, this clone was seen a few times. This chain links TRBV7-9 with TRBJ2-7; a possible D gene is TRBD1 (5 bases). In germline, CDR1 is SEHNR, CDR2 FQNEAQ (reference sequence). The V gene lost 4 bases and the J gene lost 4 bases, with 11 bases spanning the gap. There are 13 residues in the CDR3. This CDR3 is CASSSGNNYEQYF. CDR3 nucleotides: TGTGCCAGCAGCTCAGGGAATAATTACGAGCAGTACTTC.

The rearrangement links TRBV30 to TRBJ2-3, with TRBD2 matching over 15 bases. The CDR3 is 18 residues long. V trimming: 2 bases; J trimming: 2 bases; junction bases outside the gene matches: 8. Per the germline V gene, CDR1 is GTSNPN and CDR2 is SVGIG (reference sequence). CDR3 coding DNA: TGTGCCTGGAGTCAGGGACTAGCGGGGGGCCCTGCCACAGATACGCAGTATTTT. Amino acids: CAWSQGLAGGPATDTQYF.

The CDR3 bases are TGTGCCAGCAGGCCGGGACTAGCGGGGGGCATTCAGTACTTC. Amino acids: CASRPGLAGGIQYF. The gene calls are TRBV28 and TRBJ2-4, with TRBD2 matching 15 bases. Losses at the gene ends were 6 bases for V and 9 bases for J; bases not matched to a gene: 3. The germline V gene encodes CDR1 MDHEN and CDR2 SYDVKM. The CDR3 has 14 residues.

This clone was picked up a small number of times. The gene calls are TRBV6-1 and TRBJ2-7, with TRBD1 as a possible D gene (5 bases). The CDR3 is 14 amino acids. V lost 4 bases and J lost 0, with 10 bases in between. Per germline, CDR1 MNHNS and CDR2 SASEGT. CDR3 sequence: CASSADSRSYEQYF. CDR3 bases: TGTGCCAGCAGTGCAGACAGCCGCTCCTACGAGCAGTACTTC.

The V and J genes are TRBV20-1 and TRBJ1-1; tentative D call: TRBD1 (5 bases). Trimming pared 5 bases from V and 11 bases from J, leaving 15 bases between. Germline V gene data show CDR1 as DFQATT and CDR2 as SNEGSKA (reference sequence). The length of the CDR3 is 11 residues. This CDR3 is CSARLGGKAFF. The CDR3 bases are TGCAGTGCTCGGCTTGGGGGGAAGGCTTTCTTT.

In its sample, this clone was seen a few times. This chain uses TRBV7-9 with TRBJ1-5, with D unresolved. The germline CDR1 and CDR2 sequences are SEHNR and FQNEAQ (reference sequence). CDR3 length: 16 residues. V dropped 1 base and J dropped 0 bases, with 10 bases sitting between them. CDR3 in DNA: TGTGCCAGCAGCTTAGAAGTGGGCCTTAGCAATCAGCCCCAGCATTTT. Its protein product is CASSLEVGLSNQPQHF. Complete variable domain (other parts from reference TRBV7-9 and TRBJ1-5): DTGVSQNPRHKITKRGQNVTFRCDPISEHNRLYWYRQTLGQGPEFLTYFQNEAQLEKSRLLSDRFSAERPKGSFSTLEIQRTEQGDSAMYLCASSLEVGLSNQPQHFGDGTRLSIL.